The 16 T cell receptor beta chains below come from one sample, sequenced in a study of cytomegalovirus exposure and HLA in healthy donors. The PCR contained 60 Vbeta and 13 Jbeta primers. Sequencing used immunoSEQ multiplex PCR; TCRdb keeps in-frame clones, though not all of them. The table lists over 150,000 clones, about 75% of them singletons. Material: PBMCs. These receptors all stem from a male donor in good health and CMV-seropositive.

This rearrangement joins TRBV7-3 to TRBJ2-5; perhaps TRBD1 as D (6 bases). V lost 5 bases, J lost 2 bases, and 9 bases lay in between. The CDR3 length is 13 residues. Germline loops: CDR1 SGHTA, CDR2 FQGTGA. The CDR3 DNA reads as TGTGCCAGCAGCCGGACAGTTCAAGAGACCCAGTACTTC. Protein: CASSRTVQETQYF.

This sequence joins TRBV7-9 and TRBJ2-2, with D tentatively TRBD2 (6 bases). Per the germline V gene, CDR1 is SEHNR and CDR2 is FQNEAQ (reference sequence). The length of the CDR3 is 16 residues. The V gene lost 5 bases and the J gene lost 4 bases, with 17 bases spanning the gap. The CDR3 sequence is CASSPPRGASTGELFF. The CDR3 DNA follows: TGTGCCAGCAGCCCCCCACGCGGGGCAAGCACCGGGGAGCTGTTTTTT.

This clone was detected only a few times. This sequence joins TRBV4-1 and TRBJ2-5, with 7 bases that match TRBD2. The CDR3 is 16 amino acids. V gave up 1 base and J gave up 5 bases; unmatched junction bases: 10. Germline V gene sequence: CDR1 MGHRA, CDR2 YSYEKL. The CDR3: CASSQGGGSGGETQYF. For the CDR3, the DNA is TGCGCCAGCAGCCAAGGGGGAGGGTCTGGAGGGGAGACCCAGTACTTC.

The CDR3 here is CAWSSETGRIVDEQFF. The CDR3 DNA follows: TGTGCCTGGAGTTCGGAGACCGGAAGAATTGTGGATGAGCAGTTCTTC. The genes are TRBV30 and TRBJ2-1; D gene unclear. This CDR3 is built from 16 residues. Trimming pared 2 bases from V and 8 bases from J, leaving 22 bases between. Germline values: CDR1 GTSNPN, CDR2 SVGIG (reference sequence).

This rearrangement joins TRBV30 to TRBJ1-1; maybe TRBD1 (6 bases). This CDR3 is built from 13 residues. In germline, CDR1 is GTSNPN, CDR2 SVGIG (reference sequence). The V gene lost 5 bases and the J gene lost 7 bases, with 17 bases spanning the gap. The CDR3 is CAWDTGTTFEAFF. The CDR3 DNA follows: TGTGCCTGGGACACCGGGACAACCTTTGAAGCTTTCTTT.

V is TRBV4-3 and J is TRBJ2-1; D unresolved. The CDR3 is 17 amino acids. With 4 bases removed from V and 2 bases from J, the gap between germline ends came to 18 bases. The germline gives CDR1 LGHNA, CDR2 YSLEER. DNA for the CDR3: TGCGCCAGCAGCCCGGCCTTCGACTCATTCCCCTACAATGAGCAGTTCTTC. Translation gives CASSPAFDSFPYNEQFF.

V usage is TRBV30 and J usage is TRBJ2-3; weak D call: TRBD2 (5 bases). Germline V gene data show CDR1 as GTSNPN and CDR2 as SVGIG (reference sequence). The CDR3 sequence is 13 residues long. With 2 bases removed from V and 7 bases from J, the gap between germline ends came to 13 bases. The CDR3 nucleotides read TGTGCCTGGAGTCTCGGACTTTTAAATACGCAGTATTTT. Translation gives CAWSLGLLNTQYF.

This clone was seen a few times. J is TRBJ2-7 and V is TRBV2; the D gene is possibly TRBD2 (6 bases). This CDR3 contains 18 residues. In germline, CDR1 is SNHLY, CDR2 FYNNEI. The germline V and J ends were trimmed by 0 bases and 4 bases, with 22 bases remaining between them. The DNA for the CDR3 is TGTGCCAGCAGTGAAGCGCTTCAACTAGCAATTGGGTTTTACGAGCAGTACTTC. It encodes CASSEALQLAIGFYEQYF.

J is TRBJ2-5 and V is TRBV5-6; TRBD2 matches at 8 bases. Losses at the gene ends were 6 bases for V and 11 bases for J; bases not matched to a gene: 6. Looked up from germline, CDR1 is SGHDT and CDR2 is YYEEEE. This CDR3 comprises 11 residues. The CDR3 DNA reads TGTGCCAGCACCTGGCGGGGGGAGCAGTACTTC. Its translation is CASTWRGEQYF.

The V gene is TRBV4-2, the J gene TRBJ2-1; TRBD2 aligns across 10 bases. The ends lost 0 bases at V and 0 bases at J; junction bases unmatched: 8. This CDR3 is 19 amino acids long. Germline V gene lookup returns CDR1 LGHNA and CDR2 YNFKEQ. CDR3 nucleotide sequence: TGTGCCAGCAGCCAAGAAGGGCTAGCGGGGGCTCGCTCCTACAATGAGCAGTTCTTC. It is translated as CASSQEGLAGARSYNEQFF.

The rearrangement links TRBV30 to TRBJ2-1, with TRBD1 identical over 9 bases. The V gene end was trimmed by 4 bases and the J gene end by 4 bases; junction bases not matched to a gene: 11. The germline gives CDR1 GTSNPN, CDR2 SVGIG (reference sequence). The CDR3 spans 16 residues. DNA for the CDR3: TGTGCCTGGACCCGCCCCGGACAGGGGAGATACAATGAGCAGTTCTTC. It is translated as CAWTRPGQGRYNEQFF. Combining the CDR3 with reference TRBV30 and TRBJ2-1 gives the whole variable domain SQTIHQWPATLVQPVGSPLSLECTVEGTSNPNLYWYRQAAGRGLQLLFYSVGIGQISSEVPQNLSASRPQDRQFILSSKKLLLSDSGFYLCAWTRPGQGRYNEQFFGPGTRLTVL.

V gene TRBV6-5 combines with J gene TRBJ2-7, with D perhaps matching TRBD1 (6 bases). Germline CDR1 and CDR2: MNHEY and SVGAGI. Trimming cost V 0 bases and J 6 bases, with 9 bases left between them. The CDR3 has 13 amino acids. The CDR3 DNA follows: TGTGCCAGCAGTTACTCCAGGGGATCCGAGCAGTACTTC. This codes for CASSYSRGSEQYF.

The rearrangement links TRBV5-1 to TRBJ2-5, with a possible D match to TRBD2 (5 bases). The CDR3 is 14 amino acids. Deletions cut 7 bases from V and 1 base from J, with 14 bases between. CDR1 is SGHRS and CDR2 is YFSETQ in the germline V gene. The CDR3 region is CASSEWRIQETQYF. The CDR3 bases are TGCGCCAGCTCGGAGTGGAGGATCCAAGAGACCCAGTACTTC.

The V gene is TRBV7-9, the J gene TRBJ1-2; 10 nucleotides match TRBD1. Trimming took 5 bases from V and 7 from J; bases not matched to a gene: 7. Germline values: CDR1 SEHNR, CDR2 FQNEAQ (reference sequence). CDR3 length: 14 amino acids. The CDR3 region is CASSPPGQGSGYTF. CDR3 bases: TGTGCCAGCAGCCCTCCGGGACAGGGGTCTGGCTACACCTTC.

The chain joins TRBV4-1 to TRBJ2-2, with D unclear. V gave up 4 bases and J gave up 0 bases, with 9 bases separating them. Germline assignment: CDR1 MGHRA and CDR2 YSYEKL. The CDR3 covers 15 residues. The CDR3 DNA sequence: TGCGCCAGCAGCCTTGGCAGGACGAACACCGGGGAGCTGTTTTTT. It translates to CASSLGRTNTGELFF.

This clone was counted only a few times. The gene calls are TRBV9 and TRBJ1-2; D unclear. CDR3 length: 14 amino acids. V lost 4 bases and J lost 4, with 14 bases in between. The germline CDR1 and CDR2 sequences are SGDLS and YYNGEE. CDR3 region: CASSQGGGSYGYTF. For the CDR3, the DNA is TGTGCCAGCAGCCAAGGCGGAGGGAGCTATGGCTACACCTTC.